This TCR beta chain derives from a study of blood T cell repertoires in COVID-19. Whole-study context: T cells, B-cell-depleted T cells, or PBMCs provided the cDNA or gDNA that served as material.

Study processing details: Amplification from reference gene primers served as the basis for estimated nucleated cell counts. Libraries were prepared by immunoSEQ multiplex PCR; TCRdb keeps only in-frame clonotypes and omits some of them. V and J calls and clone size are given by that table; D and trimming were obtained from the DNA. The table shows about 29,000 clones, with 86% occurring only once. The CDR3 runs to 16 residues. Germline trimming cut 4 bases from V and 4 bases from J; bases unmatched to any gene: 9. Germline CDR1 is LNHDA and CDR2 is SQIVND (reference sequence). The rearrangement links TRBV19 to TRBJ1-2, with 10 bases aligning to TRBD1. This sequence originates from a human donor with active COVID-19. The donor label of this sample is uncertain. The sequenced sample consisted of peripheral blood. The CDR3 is CASSTPRTGGLYGYTF. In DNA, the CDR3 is TGTGCCAGTAGTACCCCTCGGACAGGGGGGCTCTATGGCTACACCTTC.